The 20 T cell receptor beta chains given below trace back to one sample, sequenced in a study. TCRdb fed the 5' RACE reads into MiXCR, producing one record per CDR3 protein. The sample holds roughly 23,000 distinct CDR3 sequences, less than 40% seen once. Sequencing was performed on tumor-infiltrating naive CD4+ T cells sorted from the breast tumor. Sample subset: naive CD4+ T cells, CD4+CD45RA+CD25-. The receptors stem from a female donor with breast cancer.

The CDR3 bases are TGTGCCAGCAGCTTCTGGGGTTGGGATTCCTACGAGCAGTACTTC. Amino acid sequence: CASSFWGWDSYEQYF. This chain uses TRBV7-2 with TRBJ2-7; D gene ambiguous. Trimming removed 3 bases from V and 1 base from J, with 13 bases in between. The germline CDR1 and CDR2 sequences are SGHTA and FQGNSA. This CDR3 contains 15 residues.

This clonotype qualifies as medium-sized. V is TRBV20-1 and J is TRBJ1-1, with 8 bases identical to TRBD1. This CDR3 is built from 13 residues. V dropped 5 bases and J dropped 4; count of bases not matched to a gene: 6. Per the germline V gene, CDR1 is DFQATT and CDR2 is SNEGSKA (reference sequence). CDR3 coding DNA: TGCAGTGCTTCGACAGGGGAGGTCACTGAAGCTTTCTTT. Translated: CSASTGEVTEAFF.

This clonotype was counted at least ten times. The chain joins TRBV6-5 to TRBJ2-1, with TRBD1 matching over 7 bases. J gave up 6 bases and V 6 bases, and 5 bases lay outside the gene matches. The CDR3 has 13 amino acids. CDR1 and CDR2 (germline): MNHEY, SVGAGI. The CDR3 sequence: CASRSTGINEQFF. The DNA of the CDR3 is TGTGCCAGCAGATCGACAGGGATCAATGAGCAGTTCTTC.

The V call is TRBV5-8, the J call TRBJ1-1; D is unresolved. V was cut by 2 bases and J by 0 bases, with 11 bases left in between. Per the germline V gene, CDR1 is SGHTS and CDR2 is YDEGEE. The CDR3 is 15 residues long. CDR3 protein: CASSFLREVNTEAFF. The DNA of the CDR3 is TGTGCCAGCAGCTTTCTTAGGGAAGTGAACACTGAAGCTTTCTTT. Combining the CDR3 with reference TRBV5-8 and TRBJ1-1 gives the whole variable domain EAGVTQSPTHLIKTRGQQATLRCSPISGHTSVYWYQQALGLGLQFLLWYDEGEERNRGNFPPRFSGRQFPNYSSELNVNALELEDSALYLCASSFLREVNTEAFFGQGTRLTVV.

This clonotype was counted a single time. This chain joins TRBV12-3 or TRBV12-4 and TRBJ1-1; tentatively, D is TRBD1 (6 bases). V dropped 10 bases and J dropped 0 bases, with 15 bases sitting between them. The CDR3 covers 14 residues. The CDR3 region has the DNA TGTGCCACCAGATGGGGGGCTTTGAACACTGAAGCTTTCTTT. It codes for CATRWGALNTEAFF.

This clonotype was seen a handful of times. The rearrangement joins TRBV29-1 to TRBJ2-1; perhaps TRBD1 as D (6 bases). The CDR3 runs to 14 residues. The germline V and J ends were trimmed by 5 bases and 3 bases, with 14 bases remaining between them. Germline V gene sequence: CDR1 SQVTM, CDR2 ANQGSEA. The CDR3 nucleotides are TGCAGCGTTAACAGAGGGGGTGGCTACAATGAGCAGTTCTTC. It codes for CSVNRGGGYNEQFF.

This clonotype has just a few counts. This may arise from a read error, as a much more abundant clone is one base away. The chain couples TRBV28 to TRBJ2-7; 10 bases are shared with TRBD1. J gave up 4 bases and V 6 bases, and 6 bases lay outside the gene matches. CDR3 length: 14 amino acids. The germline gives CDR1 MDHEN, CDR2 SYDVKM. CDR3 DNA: TGTGCCAGCAGCCAAAGGACAGGGGGGTACGAGCAGTACTTC. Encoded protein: CASSQRTGGYEQYF. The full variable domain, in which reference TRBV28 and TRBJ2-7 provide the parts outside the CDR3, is DVKVTQSSRYLVKRTGEKVFLECVQDMDHENMFWYRQDPGLGLRLIYFSYDVKMKEKGDIPEGYSVSREKKERFSLILESASTNQTSMYLCASSQRTGGYEQYFGPGTRLTVT.

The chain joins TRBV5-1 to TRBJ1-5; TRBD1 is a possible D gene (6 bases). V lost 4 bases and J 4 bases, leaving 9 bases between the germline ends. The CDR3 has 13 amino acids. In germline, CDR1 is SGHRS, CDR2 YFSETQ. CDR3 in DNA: TGCGCCAGCAGCCCACAGGGTAATCAGCCCCAGCATTTT. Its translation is CASSPQGNQPQHF.

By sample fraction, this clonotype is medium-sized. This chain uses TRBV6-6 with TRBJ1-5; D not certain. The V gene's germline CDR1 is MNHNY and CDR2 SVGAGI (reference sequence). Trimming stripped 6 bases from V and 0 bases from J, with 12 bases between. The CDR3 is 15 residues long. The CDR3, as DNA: TGTGCCAGCAGGGTGCAGGCAATTAGCAATCAGCCCCAGCATTTT. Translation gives CASRVQAISNQPQHF.

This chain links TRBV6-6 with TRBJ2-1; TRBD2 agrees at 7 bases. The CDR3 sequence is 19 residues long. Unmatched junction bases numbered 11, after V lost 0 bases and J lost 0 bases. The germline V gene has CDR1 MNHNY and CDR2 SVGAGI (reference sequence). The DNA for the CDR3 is TGTGCCAGCAGTTACTCGATCGGCGGGAGAGGGTACTCCTACAATGAGCAGTTCTTC. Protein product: CASSYSIGGRGYSYNEQFF.

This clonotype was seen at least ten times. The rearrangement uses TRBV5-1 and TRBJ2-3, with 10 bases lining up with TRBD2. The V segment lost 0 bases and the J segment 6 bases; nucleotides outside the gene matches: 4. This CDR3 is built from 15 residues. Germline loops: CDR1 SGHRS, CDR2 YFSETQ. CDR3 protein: CASSLASGRGDTQYF. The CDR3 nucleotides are TGCGCCAGCAGCTTGGCTAGCGGGAGAGGGGATACGCAGTATTTT.

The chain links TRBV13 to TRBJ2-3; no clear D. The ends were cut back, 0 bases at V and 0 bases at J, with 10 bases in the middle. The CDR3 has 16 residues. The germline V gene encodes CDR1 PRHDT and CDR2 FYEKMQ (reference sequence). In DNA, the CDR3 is TGTGCCAGCAGCTTAGGGATCGTGGAGAGCACAGATACGCAGTATTTT. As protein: CASSLGIVESTDTQYF.

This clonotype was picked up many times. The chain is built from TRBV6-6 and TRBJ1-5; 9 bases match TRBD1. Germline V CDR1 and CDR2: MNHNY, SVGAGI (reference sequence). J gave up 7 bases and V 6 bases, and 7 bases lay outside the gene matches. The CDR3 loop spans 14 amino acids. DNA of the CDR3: TGTGCCAGCAGCAGGACAGGGGACGAGCAGCCCCAGCATTTT. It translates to CASSRTGDEQPQHF.

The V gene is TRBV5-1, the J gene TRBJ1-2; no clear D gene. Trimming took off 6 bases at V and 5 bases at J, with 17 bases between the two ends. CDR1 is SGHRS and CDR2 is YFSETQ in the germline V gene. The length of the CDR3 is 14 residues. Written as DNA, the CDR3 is TGCGCCAGCAACGGCGGCCACGAGTGGTATGGCTACACCTTC. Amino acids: CASNGGHEWYGYTF.

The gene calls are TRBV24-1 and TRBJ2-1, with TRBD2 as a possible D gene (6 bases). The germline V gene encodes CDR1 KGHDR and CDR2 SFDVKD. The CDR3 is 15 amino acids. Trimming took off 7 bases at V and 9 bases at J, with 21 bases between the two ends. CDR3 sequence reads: CATRPGLATDTEQFF. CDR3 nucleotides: TGTGCCACCAGACCCGGGCTAGCGACGGACACTGAGCAGTTCTTC.

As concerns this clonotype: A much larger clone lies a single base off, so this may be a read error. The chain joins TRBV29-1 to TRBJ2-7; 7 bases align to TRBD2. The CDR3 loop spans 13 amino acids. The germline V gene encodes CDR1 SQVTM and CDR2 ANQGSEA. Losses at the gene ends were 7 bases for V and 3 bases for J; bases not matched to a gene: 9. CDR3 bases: TGCAGCGCCAAAGTGGCTAGCGGCTACGAGCAGTACTTC. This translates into CSAKVASGYEQYF.

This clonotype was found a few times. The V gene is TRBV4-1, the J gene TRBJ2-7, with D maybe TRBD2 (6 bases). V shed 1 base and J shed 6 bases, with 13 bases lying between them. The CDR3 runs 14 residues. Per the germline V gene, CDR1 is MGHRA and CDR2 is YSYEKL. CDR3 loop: CASSQGLLAAEQYF. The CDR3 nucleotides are TGCGCCAGCAGCCAAGGATTACTAGCAGCCGAGCAGTACTTC.

In nucleotides, the CDR3 is TGTGCCAGCGTTTGGGGAGAACTGTTTTTT. Translation: CASVWGELFF. The chain combines TRBV7-6 with TRBJ1-4; D is unresolved. Germline V gives CDR1 SGHVS, CDR2 FNYEAQ. Trimming took off 8 bases at V and 12 bases at J, with 10 bases between the two ends. This CDR3 contains 10 residues.

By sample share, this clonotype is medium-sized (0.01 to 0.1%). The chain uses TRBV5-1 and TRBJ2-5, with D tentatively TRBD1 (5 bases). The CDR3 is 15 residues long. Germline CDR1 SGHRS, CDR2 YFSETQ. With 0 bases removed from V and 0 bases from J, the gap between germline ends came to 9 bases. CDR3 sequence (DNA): TGCGCCAGCAGCTTGGGGGCAGGGTACCAAGAGACCCAGTACTTC. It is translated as CASSLGAGYQETQYF.

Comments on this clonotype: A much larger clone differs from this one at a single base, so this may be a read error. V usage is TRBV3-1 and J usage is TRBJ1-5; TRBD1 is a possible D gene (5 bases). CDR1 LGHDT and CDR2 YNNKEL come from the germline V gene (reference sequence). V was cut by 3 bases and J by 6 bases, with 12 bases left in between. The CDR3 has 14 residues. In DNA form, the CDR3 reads TGTGCCAGCAGCCAGACAGAAGGCGTTCAGCCCCAGCATTTT. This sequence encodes CASSQTEGVQPQHF.